This T cell receptor beta chain was recorded in a study of blood T cell repertoires in COVID-19. Study background: There were acute and convalescent COVID-19 samples, and they came from the United States, Italy and Spain. The cDNA or gDNA used as material had been derived from T cells, B-cell-depleted T cells, or PBMCs.

Trimming left V 2 bases short and J 5 bases short, with 13 bases between. The CDR3 length is 15 residues. Germline V gene data show CDR1 as KGHSH and CDR2 as LQKENI. In the original processing: Reference gene primer amplification gave estimated nucleated cell counts. Produced via immunoSEQ multiplex PCR; TCRdb's table is partial and in-frame only. V, J and clone size are those of that table, while D and trimming were read from the DNA. The table lists about 250,000 clones, approximately 84% of them singletons. Sequenced sample: peripheral blood. The chain joins TRBV18 to TRBJ1-3; D is unclear. The origin of this receptor is a man in his fifties with active or convalescent COVID-19. As DNA, the CDR3 is TGTGCCAGCTCACCAGGTTCGGGGAGACGAAACACCATATATTTT. Amino acids: CASSPGSGRRNTIYF.